The 16 T cell receptor beta chains reported below all come from one sample, sequenced in a study of T cell responses to AZD1222 COVID-19 vaccine. Method: immunoSEQ multiplex PCR; TCRdb's copy keeps in-frame clones and lacks some. The sample includes about 44,000 clones, approximately 83% of them seen just once. The sample was peripheral blood, taken on day 0 of AZD1222 vaccination. Receptors were obtained from an adult in good health.

The chain links TRBV24-1 to TRBJ2-7; 10 nucleotides match TRBD2. Looked up from germline, CDR1 is KGHDR and CDR2 is SFDVKD. V trimming: 3 bases; J trimming: 3 bases; junction bases outside the gene matches: 4. The CDR3 is 15 residues long. CDR3 in DNA: TGTGCCACCAGTGATCCGACTAGCGGGTTCTACGAGCAGTACTTC. Protein: CATSDPTSGFYEQYF.

The genes are TRBV24-1 and TRBJ2-2; D could derive from TRBD1 or TRBD2 (6 bases each). V dropped 6 bases and J dropped 5 bases, with 15 bases sitting between them. Germline values: CDR1 KGHDR, CDR2 SFDVKD. There are 15 residues in the CDR3. In nucleotides, the CDR3 is TGTGCCACCAGTTCGCGGGACACTCGTACCGGGGAGCTGTTTTTT. Translation gives CATSSRDTRTGELFF.

This rearrangement joins TRBV25-1 to TRBJ2-3; no clear D. The CDR3 extends over 13 amino acids. Germline assignment: CDR1 MGHDK and CDR2 SYGVNS. V gave up 8 bases and J gave up 3 bases, with 12 bases separating them. The CDR3 sequence is CASSHPGTDTQYF. For the CDR3, the DNA is TGTGCCAGCTCCCACCCCGGGACAGATACGCAGTATTTT.

The chain is built from TRBV19 and TRBJ2-7, with 12 bases that match TRBD2. In germline, CDR1 is LNHDA, CDR2 SQIVND (reference sequence). Losses at the gene ends were 5 bases for V and 4 bases for J; bases not matched to a gene: 3. This CDR3 has 14 residues. DNA for the CDR3: TGTGCCAGTAGTGTGCTAGCGGGAGGGTACGAGCAGTACTTC. Translating it yields CASSVLAGGYEQYF.

This clone was detected only once. The V gene is TRBV5-1, the J gene TRBJ1-4; D call uncertain. The CDR3 spans 16 residues. Germline CDR1 reads SGHRS; CDR2 reads YFSETQ. Trimming cost V 0 bases and J 0 bases, with 9 bases left between them. The CDR3 coding sequence is TGCGCCAGCAGCTTGGCCGGCGGGGCAACTAATGAAAAACTGTTTTTT. Encoded protein: CASSLAGGATNEKLFF.

The chain couples TRBV7-8 to TRBJ1-5; D gene unclear. V gave up 5 bases and J gave up 2 bases, with 10 bases separating them. The V gene's germline CDR1 is SGHVS and CDR2 FQNEAQ. The CDR3 consists of 14 residues. The CDR3 DNA follows: TGTGCCAGCAGCCCCGTTGGAGGCAATCAGCCCCAGCATTTT. Its protein is CASSPVGGNQPQHF.

The V gene is TRBV5-1, the J gene TRBJ2-2, with TRBD2 matching over 7 bases. The germline V gene encodes CDR1 SGHRS and CDR2 YFSETQ. After removal of 4 bases from V and 0 bases from J, the junction contained 6 bases not matched to a gene. The CDR3 length is 16 residues. The DNA for the CDR3 is TGCGCCAGCAGCCGGGAGGTTGCGTCGAACACCGGGGAGCTGTTTTTT. Residues: CASSREVASNTGELFF. Full variable domain (rest looked up from reference TRBV5-1 and TRBJ2-2): KAGVTQTPRYLIKTRGQQVTLSCSPISGHRSVSWYQQTPGQGLQFLFEYFSETQRNKGNFPGRFSGRQFSNSRSEMNVSTLELGDSALYLCASSREVASNTGELFFGEGSRLTVL.

This clone has just one count. The chain couples TRBV10-3 to TRBJ2-1; TRBD1 is a possible D gene (6 bases). V dropped 7 bases and J dropped 0 bases, with 13 bases sitting between them. The germline V gene encodes CDR1 ENHRY and CDR2 SYGVKD. CDR3 length equals 15 residues. This CDR3 reads CAIKGVGSSYNEQFF. Written as DNA, the CDR3 is TGTGCCATCAAGGGGGTTGGGAGCTCCTACAATGAGCAGTTCTTC.

J is TRBJ2-1 and V is TRBV28, with TRBD2 matching over 8 bases. CDR3 size: 14 residues. Germline V gene sequence: CDR1 MDHEN, CDR2 SYDVKM. V trimming: 8 bases; J trimming: 4 bases; junction bases outside the gene matches: 7. CDR3: CASVPRGGYNEQFF. The CDR3 DNA follows: TGTGCCAGCGTGCCCCGGGGGGGATACAATGAGCAGTTCTTC.

V is TRBV4-1 and J is TRBJ2-7; a possible D gene is TRBD2 (5 bases). The V end was cut by 0 bases, the J end by 7 bases, with 19 bases between. CDR3 length: 16 residues. The germline CDR1 and CDR2 sequences are MGHRA and YSYEKL. The CDR3 DNA follows: TGCGCCAGCAGCCAAGAGGCCGGACTCACCACTGGGGAGCAGTACTTC. Translating gives CASSQEAGLTTGEQYF.

J is TRBJ1-2 and V is TRBV4-3; D is unresolved. This CDR3 has 18 amino acids. The germline gives CDR1 LGHNA, CDR2 YSLEER. V was shortened by 4 bases and J by 1 base, with 22 bases between the two germline ends. The CDR3 bases are TGCGCCAGCAGCCGAGAGGTTGTGGGAGGTGGAGGTAACTATGGCTACACCTTC. Translating gives CASSREVVGGGGNYGYTF.

The chain carries TRBV3-1 (or the pseudogene TRBV3-2) and TRBJ2-4; tentative D call: TRBD2 (7 bases). Trimming cost V 1 base and J 3 bases, with 16 bases left between them. Germline V gene sequence: CDR1 LGHDT, CDR2 YNNKEL (reference sequence). This CDR3 spans 17 amino acids. CDR3 sequence (DNA): TGTGCCAGCAGCCAAGCCGGGGCAGGGGAGGGCAAAAACATTCAGTACTTC. It translates to CASSQAGAGEGKNIQYF.

The chain carries TRBV28 and TRBJ1-4; a possible D gene is TRBD1 (5 bases). V lost 5 bases, J lost 4 bases, and 11 bases lay in between. The length of the CDR3 is 14 residues. From germline, CDR1 is MDHEN and CDR2 SYDVKM. The chain's CDR3 is CASSRDGLNEKLFF. The CDR3, as DNA: TGTGCCAGCAGTCGGGACGGCCTTAATGAAAAACTGTTTTTT.

The rearrangement uses TRBV28 and TRBJ1-4; D unresolved. The CDR3 contains 17 residues. Germline CDR1 MDHEN, CDR2 SYDVKM. V lost 3 bases to trimming and J lost 6 bases, with 20 bases between them. The CDR3 DNA reads TGTGCCAGCAGTTTCCCCCCGATCTGGGGTAACTATGAAAAACTGTTTTTT. Encoded protein: CASSFPPIWGNYEKLFF.

V usage is TRBV15 and J usage is TRBJ2-1; TRBD2 aligns across 10 bases. V lost 0 bases, J lost 7 bases, and 15 bases stayed unmatched. CDR1 is LNHNV and CDR2 is YYDKDF in the germline V gene (reference sequence). This CDR3 region has 19 residues. CDR3 protein: CATSREGTSDRVSTNEQFF. The CDR3 bases are TGTGCCACCAGCAGAGAGGGGACTAGCGATAGAGTATCTACAAATGAGCAGTTCTTC.

The J gene is TRBJ1-5, the V gene TRBV9, with 8 bases aligning to TRBD1. This CDR3 region has 15 residues. After removal of 4 bases from V and 1 base from J, the junction contained 4 bases not matched to a gene. Germline V CDR1 and CDR2: SGDLS, YYNGEE. In DNA form, the CDR3 reads TGTGCCAGCAGCATGTCAGGGGGCAGCAATCAGCCCCAGCATTTT. This encodes CASSMSGGSNQPQHF.